This TCR beta chain was profiled in a study of T cell responses to AZD1222 COVID-19 vaccine. Overall study: Pooling of second doses given at about 4 or about 12 weeks was done.

Remarks on this clone: Antigen specificity is unknown.

Deletions cut 7 bases from V and 7 bases from J, with 19 bases between. The CDR3 runs 15 residues. Per germline, CDR1 LNHDA and CDR2 SQIVND (reference sequence). TCRdb's table, derived via immunoSEQ multiplex PCR, lists solely in-frame clones and lacks some. The sample lists around 130,000 clones; approximately 94% were seen once. Points from the study as a whole: There were repertoire samples only from the period after the peak T cell response.

The origin of this receptor is an adult in good health. This chain uses TRBV19 with TRBJ2-2; no reliable D call. Specimen: peripheral blood, collected on day 0 of AZD1222 vaccination. The CDR3 DNA follows: TGTGCCAGTACTGATGGACCCCCGGGTGGCGGGGAGCTGTTTTTT. It translates to CASTDGPPGGGELFF.